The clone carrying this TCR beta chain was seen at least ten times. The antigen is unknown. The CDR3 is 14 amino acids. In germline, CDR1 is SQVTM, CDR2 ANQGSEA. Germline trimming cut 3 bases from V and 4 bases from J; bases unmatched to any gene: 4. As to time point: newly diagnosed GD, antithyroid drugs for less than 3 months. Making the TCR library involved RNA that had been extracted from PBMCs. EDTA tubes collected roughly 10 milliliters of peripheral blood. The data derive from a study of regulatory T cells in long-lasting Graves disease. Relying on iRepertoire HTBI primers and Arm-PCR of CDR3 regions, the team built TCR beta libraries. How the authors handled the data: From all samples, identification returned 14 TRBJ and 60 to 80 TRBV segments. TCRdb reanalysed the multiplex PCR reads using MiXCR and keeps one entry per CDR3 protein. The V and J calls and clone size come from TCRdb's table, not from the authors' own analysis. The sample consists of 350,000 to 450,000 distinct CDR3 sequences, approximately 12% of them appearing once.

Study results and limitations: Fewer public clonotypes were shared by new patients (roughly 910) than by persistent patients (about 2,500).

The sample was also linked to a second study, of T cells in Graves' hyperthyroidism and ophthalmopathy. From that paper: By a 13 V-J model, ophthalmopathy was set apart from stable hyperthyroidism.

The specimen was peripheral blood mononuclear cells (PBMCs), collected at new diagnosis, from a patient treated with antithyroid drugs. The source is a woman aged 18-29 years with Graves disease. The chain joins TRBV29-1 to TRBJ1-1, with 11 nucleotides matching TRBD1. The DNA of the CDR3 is TGCAGCGTTGAGAGGGACAGGGGGGGCACTGAAGCTTTCTTT. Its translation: CSVERDRGGTEAFF.